Reported below is one T cell receptor beta chain. Sequencing was performed with immunoSEQ multiplex PCR; in TCRdb, only in-frame clones are kept and a portion is missing. The sample consists of fewer than 350,000 clones, 70% to 90% of them appearing once. Ages ranged from about 18 to 100 years, with residence in 24 US areas. Germline V CDR1 and CDR2: MNHEY, SMNVEV (reference sequence). The V end lost 3 bases, the J end lost 1 base, and 16 bases lay between the germline ends. This CDR3 is built from 17 residues. This specimen belongs to a study of blood T cell repertoires in COVID-19. Overall study: Sources were T cells, B-cell-depleted T cells, or PBMCs; the material itself was cDNA or gDNA.

The TCR comes from a woman between 40 and 55 years old with acute COVID-19. Input material: PBMCs or T cells enriched from blood (not recorded which). The chain recombines TRBV27 with TRBJ2-1; a possible D gene is TRBD2 (5 bases). CDR3 nucleotide sequence: TGTGCCAGCAGTTTCGGGAAGGGCCGGGTGTCCTACAATGAGCAGTTCTTC. As protein: CASSFGKGRVSYNEQFF.